This entry lists 32 T cell receptor beta chains sequenced from one sample in a study of patients and donors after allogeneic stem cell transplantation (dated by TCRdb to the early 2020s). Libraries were built with RT-PCR. For sequencing, a NextSeq 550 was employed. TCRdb trimmed the raw reads at Q25, called clones with MiXCR and kept productive beta chains. Entries are consolidated by CDR3 protein sequence, retaining the most common genes and DNA. Across this sample there are approximately 170,000 distinct CDR3 sequences, with more than 20% seen only once. Around 26% of the sample is held by the ten biggest clonotypes. The sample comprised blood, either unsorted or a sorted T cell fraction (not recorded which). The origin of the receptors is a human donor who was either an allogeneic HSCT recipient or a stem cell or donor lymphocyte infusion donor (not recorded which). It is not recorded whose cells these are; they may come from a transplant donor.

Here the CDR3 DNA reads TGTGCTAGTGGTTTGGTAGGCTACGAGCAGTACTTC. This codes for CASGLVGYEQYF. The rearrangement joins TRBV12-5 to TRBJ2-7, with unresolved D. V lost 0 bases and J 3 bases, leaving 3 bases between the germline ends. CDR1 is LGHNT, CDR2 FRNRAP, per germline. CDR3 length: 12 residues. Drawing the rest from reference TRBV12-5 and TRBJ2-7, the complete variable domain is DARVTQTPRHKVTEMGQEVTMRCQPILGHNTVFWYRQTMMQGLELLAYFRNRAPLDDSGMPKDRFSAEMPDATLATLKIQPSEPRDSAVYFCASGLVGYEQYFGPGTRLTVT.

Only a few counts were recorded for this clonotype. The chain joins TRBV9 to TRBJ2-7, with 7 positions matching TRBD1. Trimming took 4 bases from V and 6 from J; bases not matched to a gene: 13. CDR3 size: 15 residues. The germline CDR1 and CDR2 sequences are SGDLS and YYNGEE. CDR3 sequence (DNA): TGTGCCAGCAGCCCCTCCACAGGGGATGTAGGCGAGCAGTACTTC. Translating gives CASSPSTGDVGEQYF.

This clonotype occurred a few times. The chain uses TRBV5-1 and TRBJ1-4; 11 positions match TRBD1. Germline CDR1 reads SGHRS; CDR2 reads YFSETQ. V lost 4 bases, J lost 5 bases, and 4 bases stayed unmatched. CDR3 length: 15 residues. For the CDR3, the DNA is TGCGCCAGCAGCAGTGGACAGGGGGCGAATGAAAAACTGTTTTTT. Translation: CASSSGQGANEKLFF. The whole variable domain, remainder taken from reference TRBV5-1 and TRBJ1-4, is KAGVTQTPRYLIKTRGQQVTLSCSPISGHRSVSWYQQTPGQGLQFLFEYFSETQRNKGNFPGRFSGRQFSNSRSEMNVSTLELGDSALYLCASSSGQGANEKLFFGSGTQLSVL.

This clonotype has just a few counts. The CDR3 region is CASSELAGAKQETQYF. The CDR3 region has the DNA TGTGCCAGCAGCGAACTAGCGGGGGCGAAACAAGAGACCCAGTACTTC. The chain uses TRBV7-2 and TRBJ2-5; 11 nucleotides align to TRBD2. J gave up 2 bases and V 5 bases, and 7 bases lay outside the gene matches. Germline values: CDR1 SGHTA, CDR2 FQGNSA. The CDR3 is 16 amino acids.

This clonotype has only a few counts. The chain links TRBV7-9 to TRBJ2-7; TRBD1 or TRBD2 may be the D gene (5 bases each). CDR1 and CDR2 from the germline V gene are SEHNR and FQNEAQ (reference sequence). V was trimmed by 4 bases and J by 0 bases, leaving 16 bases between them. The CDR3 covers 16 residues. Here the CDR3 DNA reads TGTGCCAGCAGCTCTGAGCCGGGACGGAGCTCCTACGAGCAGTACTTC. Its translation: CASSSEPGRSSYEQYF. Full variable domain (outside the CDR3, taken from reference TRBV7-9 and TRBJ2-7): DTGVSQNPRHKITKRGQNVTFRCDPISEHNRLYWYRQTLGQGPEFLTYFQNEAQLEKSRLLSDRFSAERPKGSFSTLEIQRTEQGDSAMYLCASSSEPGRSSYEQYFGPGTRLTVT.

This clonotype was detected only a few times. V is TRBV20-1 and J is TRBJ2-3; D might be TRBD2 (6 bases). The germline V gene has CDR1 DFQATT and CDR2 SNEGSKA (reference sequence). Trimming left V 0 bases short and J 6 bases short, with 16 bases between. The CDR3 has 15 residues. CDR3 DNA sequence: TGCAGTGCTAGAGAGATCGGCGGGGCCAGCGATACGCAGTATTTT. Translating it yields CSAREIGGASDTQYF.

J is TRBJ2-1 and V is TRBV7-2, with TRBD2 matching 7 bases. With 0 bases clipped from V and 2 bases from J, the junction kept 7 bases outside the gene matches. CDR1 SGHTA and CDR2 FQGNSA come from the germline V gene. The CDR3 is made up of 17 amino acids. CDR3 sequence: CASSLAPGGPPYNEQFF. The CDR3 nucleotides are TGTGCCAGCAGCTTAGCGCCGGGAGGCCCCCCCTACAATGAGCAGTTCTTC.

This clonotype showed up just a few times. A read error may produce the germline difference seen at one junction end. The V gene is TRBV7-9, the J gene TRBJ2-1, with a tentative D call TRBD1 (7 bases). Germline CDR1 and CDR2: SEHNR and FQNEAQ (reference sequence). This CDR3 is built from 12 residues. The CDR3 nucleotides are TGTGCCAGCAGCTTTGCGCAGGGGGGTCTAGTCTTC. This codes for CASSFAQGGLVF.

This CDR3 is CASSPTSGSMTDTQYF. The CDR3 region has the DNA TGTGCCAGCAGCCCCACTAGCGGGAGCATGACAGATACGCAGTATTTT. The chain employs TRBV4-2 and TRBJ2-3; 11 positions agree with TRBD2. The ends lost 4 bases at V and 3 bases at J; junction bases unmatched: 6. Germline values: CDR1 LGHNA, CDR2 YNFKEQ. This CDR3 region has 16 residues.

DNA for the CDR3: TGTGCCACCAGCAGCCTCACAGCGGGGACGGGGAGGTCAACTAATGAAAAACTGTTTTTT. This translates into CATSSLTAGTGRSTNEKLFF. The chain employs TRBV15 and TRBJ1-4; D might be TRBD1 (5 bases). The germline V and J ends were trimmed by 3 bases and 0 bases, with 23 bases remaining between them. This CDR3 has 20 amino acids. Looked up from germline, CDR1 is LNHNV and CDR2 is YYDKDF (reference sequence).

The genes are TRBV20-1 and TRBJ1-1; the D gene is possibly TRBD1 (5 bases). The CDR3 consists of 13 residues. From germline, CDR1 is DFQATT and CDR2 SNEGSKA (reference sequence). V was clipped by 5 bases and J by 5 bases, with 15 bases between them. The CDR3 sequence: CSAARGARTEAFF. The CDR3 coding sequence is TGCAGTGCTGCGCGCGGGGCGCGGACTGAAGCTTTCTTT.

This clonotype has only a few counts. This chain links TRBV20-1 with TRBJ1-2; D possibly corresponds to TRBD1 (5 bases). CDR1 and CDR2 from the germline V gene are DFQATT and SNEGSKA (reference sequence). The CDR3 contains 11 residues. Trimming took off 3 bases at V and 13 bases at J, with 15 bases between the two ends. Here the CDR3 DNA reads TGCAGTGCTAGGGGACGGTCCGAGATCACCTTC. It codes for CSARGRSEITF.

The J gene is TRBJ2-1, the V gene TRBV6-2 or TRBV6-3, with D perhaps TRBD2 (5 bases). Germline V gene sequence: CDR1 MNHEY, CDR2 SVGEGT. Trimming removed 6 bases from V and 6 bases from J, with 12 bases in between. The CDR3 is 13 amino acids. The CDR3, as DNA: TGTGCCAGCAGCATCCTTGAGGGCAATGAGCAGTTCTTC. This gives the protein CASSILEGNEQFF.

The genes are TRBV25-1 and TRBJ2-5, with D perhaps TRBD2 (6 bases). V lost 3 bases and J lost 1, with 15 bases in between. The CDR3 has 16 amino acids. Germline V CDR1 and CDR2: MGHDK, SYGVNS. CDR3 in DNA: TGTGCCAGCAGTGATTTGGAGGGCAGAGTCCAAGAGACCCAGTACTTC. Its translation: CASSDLEGRVQETQYF.

This clonotype was found many times. V and J are TRBV20-1 and TRBJ1-1; D call uncertain. The V gene's germline CDR1 is DFQATT and CDR2 SNEGSKA (reference sequence). Trimming stripped 3 bases from V and 2 bases from J, with 10 bases between. This CDR3 is 13 amino acids long. The CDR3 is CSARWGPNTEAFF. The CDR3 coding sequence is TGCAGTGCTAGGTGGGGTCCCAACACTGAAGCTTTCTTT.

This clonotype has only a few counts. The chain employs TRBV9 and TRBJ2-5; D may match TRBD1 or TRBD2 (5 bases each). V dropped 4 bases and J dropped 5 bases, with 21 bases sitting between them. CDR3 length equals 16 residues. CDR1 SGDLS and CDR2 YYNGEE come from the germline V gene. CDR3 nucleotides: TGTGCCAGCAGCCCGTTCCTTGGCGTAGAGGGGGAGACCCAGTACTTC. The encoded protein is CASSPFLGVEGETQYF. The variable domain in full, completed from reference TRBV9 and TRBJ2-5, reads DSGVTQTPKHLITATGQRVTLRCSPRSGDLSVYWYQQSLDQGLQFLIQYYNGEERAKGNILERFSAQQFPDLHSELNLSSLELGDSALYFCASSPFLGVEGETQYFGPGTRLLVL.

The chain couples TRBV25-1 to TRBJ2-5, with D uncertain. The CDR3 is made up of 14 amino acids. Germline V CDR1 and CDR2: MGHDK, SYGVNS. Deletions cut 1 base from V and 5 bases from J, with 11 bases between. The CDR3 nucleotides are TGTGCCAGCAGTGAATCTCGAGCTCGGGAGACCCAGTACTTC. Amino acids: CASSESRARETQYF.

This rearrangement joins TRBV11-2 to TRBJ2-3; 9 nucleotides agree with TRBD2. In germline, CDR1 is SGHAT, CDR2 FQNNGV. CDR3 size: 15 residues. Losses at the gene ends were 1 base for V and 3 bases for J; bases not matched to a gene: 2. The CDR3 here is CASSLGSGRTDTQYF. The CDR3 bases are TGTGCCAGCAGCTTAGGGAGCGGGAGGACAGATACGCAGTATTTT.

V is TRBV9 and J is TRBJ2-2; perhaps TRBD1 as D (7 bases). V lost 7 bases, J lost 7 bases, and 11 bases lay in between. This CDR3 has 12 residues. The V gene's germline CDR1 is SGDLS and CDR2 YYNGEE. The CDR3 DNA reads TGTGCCAGCGGAGGGGGCTTCGGGGAGCTGTTTTTT. Encoded protein: CASGGGFGELFF.

This clonotype occurred a few times. The chain links TRBV5-1 to TRBJ1-6, with 10 bases identical to TRBD1. CDR3 length equals 15 residues. V shed 0 bases, J shed 7 bases, and the junction held 1 base outside the gene matches. The germline V gene has CDR1 SGHRS and CDR2 YFSETQ. CDR3 in amino acids: CASSLGQGANSPLHF. As DNA, the CDR3 is TGCGCCAGCAGCTTGGGACAGGGGGCGAATTCACCCCTCCACTTT.

The DNA of the CDR3 is TGCGCCAGCAGCTCAACAGTCCAAGAGACCCAGTACTTC. Translated, it gives CASSSTVQETQYF. The chain carries TRBV5-1 and TRBJ2-5, with D uncertain. With 3 bases removed from V and 1 base from J, the gap between germline ends came to 7 bases. In germline, CDR1 is SGHRS, CDR2 YFSETQ. This CDR3 spans 13 amino acids. Full variable domain (rest looked up from reference TRBV5-1 and TRBJ2-5): KAGVTQTPRYLIKTRGQQVTLSCSPISGHRSVSWYQQTPGQGLQFLFEYFSETQRNKGNFPGRFSGRQFSNSRSEMNVSTLELGDSALYLCASSSTVQETQYFGPGTRLLVL.

The rearrangement links TRBV6-5 to TRBJ2-3; D is ambiguous. Germline V gives CDR1 MNHEY, CDR2 SVGAGI. V was trimmed by 4 bases and J by 1 base, leaving 12 bases between them. The CDR3 spans 15 residues. Here the CDR3 DNA reads TGTGCCAGCAGTTCAGCCCTCGGCCGCACAGATACGCAGTATTTT. Translated, it gives CASSSALGRTDTQYF.

This chain joins TRBV20-1 and TRBJ1-2; D may be TRBD1 (6 bases). Trimming removed 0 bases at V and 1 base at J, with 12 bases between. The CDR3 spans 15 residues. Per the germline V gene, CDR1 is DFQATT and CDR2 is SNEGSKA (reference sequence). CDR3 protein: CSARDSGTFNYGYTF. Here the CDR3 DNA reads TGCAGTGCTAGAGATTCCGGGACATTTAACTATGGCTACACCTTC.

This clonotype was recorded many times. CDR3 sequence (DNA): TGTGCCAGCAGTGCAATCGCAGGGCTAGAAAAACTGTTTTTT. Translating gives CASSAIAGLEKLFF. V and J are TRBV2 and TRBJ1-4, with D possibly matching TRBD1 (5 bases). Trimming took off 4 bases at V and 8 bases at J, with 14 bases between the two ends. This CDR3 spans 14 amino acids. Looked up from germline, CDR1 is SNHLY and CDR2 is FYNNEI.

J is TRBJ2-5 and V is TRBV6-2 or TRBV6-3; D assignment may be TRBD1 or TRBD2 (5 bases each). V was cut by 7 bases and J by 3 bases, with 12 bases left in between. From germline, CDR1 is MNHEY and CDR2 SVGEGT. This CDR3 comprises 13 residues. The chain's CDR3 is CASTHGAKETQYF. CDR3 DNA sequence: TGTGCCAGCACCCACGGGGCCAAAGAGACCCAGTACTTC.

This clonotype was detected a few times. This chain uses TRBV4-1 with TRBJ2-1; 8 positions match TRBD1. The ends lost 0 bases at V and 4 bases at J; junction bases unmatched: 8. The CDR3 spans 17 residues. Germline loops: CDR1 MGHRA, CDR2 YSYEKL. The CDR3 nucleotides are TGCGCCAGCAGCCAAGATCTAAGAGACAGGGGATACAATGAGCAGTTCTTC. Amino acids: CASSQDLRDRGYNEQFF.

This clonotype was detected many times. The chain carries TRBV12-3 or TRBV12-4 and TRBJ2-1; perhaps D is TRBD1 or TRBD2 (5 bases each). Trimming stripped 2 bases from V and 6 bases from J, with 14 bases between. The CDR3 is 15 amino acids. The CDR3 reads CASSLMAPGGNEQFF. The CDR3 nucleotides are TGTGCCAGCAGTTTAATGGCGCCTGGGGGCAATGAGCAGTTCTTC.

This clonotype showed up many times. The chain combines TRBV7-9 with TRBJ1-6; D not resolved. This CDR3 region has 15 residues. The ends were cut back, 3 bases at V and 4 bases at J, with 10 bases in the middle. Germline V gene sequence: CDR1 SEHNR, CDR2 FQNEAQ (reference sequence). CDR3 DNA: TGTGCCAGCAGCTTTTTGACCGAGTATAATTCACCCCTCCACTTT. Encoded protein: CASSFLTEYNSPLHF.

J is TRBJ1-1 and V is TRBV20-1; 7 bases align to TRBD1. Per germline, CDR1 DFQATT and CDR2 SNEGSKA (reference sequence). Losses at the gene ends were 0 bases for V and 10 bases for J; bases not matched to a gene: 5. This CDR3 contains 12 residues. DNA of the CDR3: TGCAGTGCTAGAGATACAGGGGAAGGAGCTTTCTTT. Residues: CSARDTGEGAFF.

This clonotype was detected ten times or more. The chain combines TRBV12-3 or TRBV12-4 with TRBJ1-5, with D tentatively TRBD1 (6 bases). The V end lost 5 bases, the J end lost 3 bases, and 14 bases lay between the germline ends. This CDR3 has 15 amino acids. The CDR3 DNA follows: TGTGCCAGCAGTGAAAGGACAGCCGACAATCAGCCCCAGCATTTT. It specifies CASSERTADNQPQHF.

This clonotype has just a few counts. The chain recombines TRBV12-3 or TRBV12-4 with TRBJ1-1, with D hard to call. The CDR3 is 14 residues long. V was clipped by 3 bases and J by 0 bases, with 8 bases between them. This CDR3 is CASSFPTVNTEAFF. CDR3 DNA: TGTGCCAGCAGTTTCCCTACTGTGAACACTGAAGCTTTCTTT.

This clonotype has just a few counts. This rearrangement joins TRBV19 to TRBJ1-5, with D maybe TRBD1 (5 bases). Trimming shortened V by 7 bases and J by 11 bases, and 18 bases separated the two germline ends. The V gene's germline CDR1 is LNHDA and CDR2 SQIVND (reference sequence). The CDR3 covers 13 residues. This CDR3 is CASTPSRGVAQHF. DNA for the CDR3: TGTGCCAGTACTCCTTCTCGGGGGGTGGCCCAGCATTTT.